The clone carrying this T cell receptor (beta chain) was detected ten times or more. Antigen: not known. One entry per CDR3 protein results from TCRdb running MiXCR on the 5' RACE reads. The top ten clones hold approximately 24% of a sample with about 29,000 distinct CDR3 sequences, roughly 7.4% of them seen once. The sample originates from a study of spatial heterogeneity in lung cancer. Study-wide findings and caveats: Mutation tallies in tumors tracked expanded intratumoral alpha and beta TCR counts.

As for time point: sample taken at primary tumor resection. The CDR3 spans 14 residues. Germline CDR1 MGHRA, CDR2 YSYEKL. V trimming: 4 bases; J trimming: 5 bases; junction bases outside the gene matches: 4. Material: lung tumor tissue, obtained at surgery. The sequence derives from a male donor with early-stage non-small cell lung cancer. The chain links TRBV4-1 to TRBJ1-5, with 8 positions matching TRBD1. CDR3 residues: CASSRTGRDQPQHF. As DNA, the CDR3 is TGCGCCAGCAGCCGGACAGGGAGAGATCAGCCCCAGCATTTT.